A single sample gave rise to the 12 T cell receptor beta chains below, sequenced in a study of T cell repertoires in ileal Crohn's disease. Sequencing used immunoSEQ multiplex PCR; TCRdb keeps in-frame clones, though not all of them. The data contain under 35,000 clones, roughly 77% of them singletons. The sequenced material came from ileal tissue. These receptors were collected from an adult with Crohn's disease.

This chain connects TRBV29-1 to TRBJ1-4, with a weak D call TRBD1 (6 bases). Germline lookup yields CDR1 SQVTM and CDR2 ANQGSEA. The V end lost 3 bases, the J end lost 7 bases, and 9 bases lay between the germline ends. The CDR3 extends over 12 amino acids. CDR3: CSVEEQGEKLFF. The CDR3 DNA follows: TGCAGCGTTGAGGAACAGGGTGAAAAACTGTTTTTT. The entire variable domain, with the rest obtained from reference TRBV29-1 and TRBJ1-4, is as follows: SAVISQKPSRDICQRGTSLTIQCQVDSQVTMMFWYRQQPGQSLTLIATANQGSEATYESGFVIDKFPISRPNLTFSTLTVSNMSPEDSSIYLCSVEEQGEKLFFGSGTQLSVL.

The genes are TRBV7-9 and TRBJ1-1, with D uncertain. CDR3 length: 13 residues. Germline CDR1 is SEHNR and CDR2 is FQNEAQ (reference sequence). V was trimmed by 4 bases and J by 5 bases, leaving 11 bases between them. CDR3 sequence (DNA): TGTGCCAGCAGCTCAGGAGGAGGTACTGAAGCTTTCTTT. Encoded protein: CASSSGGGTEAFF.

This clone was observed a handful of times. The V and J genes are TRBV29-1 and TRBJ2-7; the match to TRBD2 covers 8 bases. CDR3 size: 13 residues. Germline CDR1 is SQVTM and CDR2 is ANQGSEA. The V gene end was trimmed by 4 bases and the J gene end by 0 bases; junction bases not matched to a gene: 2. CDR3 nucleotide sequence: TGCAGCGTTGTGACTAGCGTCTCCTACGAGCAGTACTTC. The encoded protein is CSVVTSVSYEQYF.

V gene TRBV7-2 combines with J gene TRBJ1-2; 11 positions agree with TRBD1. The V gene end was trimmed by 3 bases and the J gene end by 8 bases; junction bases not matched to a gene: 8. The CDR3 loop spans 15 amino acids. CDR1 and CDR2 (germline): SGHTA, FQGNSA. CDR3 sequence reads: CASSFKGQGARGYTF. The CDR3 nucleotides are TGTGCCAGCAGCTTTAAAGGACAGGGGGCACGGGGCTACACCTTC.

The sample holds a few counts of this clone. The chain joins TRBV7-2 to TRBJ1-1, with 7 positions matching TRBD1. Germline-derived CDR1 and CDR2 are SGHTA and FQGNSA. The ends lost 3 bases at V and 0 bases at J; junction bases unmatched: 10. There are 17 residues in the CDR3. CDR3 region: CASSLRTGAGMNTEAFF. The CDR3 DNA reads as TGTGCCAGCAGCTTGCGAACAGGGGCAGGTATGAACACTGAAGCTTTCTTT.

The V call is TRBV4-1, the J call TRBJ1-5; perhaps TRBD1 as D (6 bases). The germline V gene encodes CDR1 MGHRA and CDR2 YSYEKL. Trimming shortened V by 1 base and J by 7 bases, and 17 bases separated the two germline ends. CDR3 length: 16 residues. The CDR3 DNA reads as TGCGCCAGCAGCCAAGGGGGGCGGCCAGGTTCACAGCCCCAGCATTTT. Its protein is CASSQGGRPGSQPQHF.

CDR3 in DNA: TGTGCCAGCAGCTTAAGTAGCGGGGGGTATCAGGGCAGCGAGCAGTACTTC. It is translated as CASSLSSGGYQGSEQYF. The chain uses TRBV7-8 and TRBJ2-7, with 10 bases lining up with TRBD2. J was trimmed by 6 bases and V by 2 bases; bases with no gene match: 13. The V gene's germline CDR1 is SGHVS and CDR2 FQNEAQ. CDR3 size: 17 residues.

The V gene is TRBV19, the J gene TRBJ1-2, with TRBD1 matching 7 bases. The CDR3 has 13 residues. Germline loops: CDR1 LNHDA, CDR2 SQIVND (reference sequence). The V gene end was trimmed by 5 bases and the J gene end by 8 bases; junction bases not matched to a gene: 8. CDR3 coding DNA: TGTGCCAGTAGTTTCGGACAGGATCGCGGCTACACCTTC. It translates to CASSFGQDRGYTF. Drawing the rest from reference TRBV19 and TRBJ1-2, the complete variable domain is DGGITQSPKYLFRKEGQNVTLSCEQNLNHDAMYWYRQDPGQGLRLIYYSQIVNDFQKGDIAEGYSVSREKKESFPLTVTSAQKNPTAFYLCASSFGQDRGYTFGSGTRLTVV.

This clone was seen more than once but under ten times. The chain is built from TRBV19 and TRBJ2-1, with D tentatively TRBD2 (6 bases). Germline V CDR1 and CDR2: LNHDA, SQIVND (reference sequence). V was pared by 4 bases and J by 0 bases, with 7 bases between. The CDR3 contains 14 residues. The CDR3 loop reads CASSTGSSYNEQFF. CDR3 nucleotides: TGTGCCAGTAGTACCGGGAGCTCCTACAATGAGCAGTTCTTC. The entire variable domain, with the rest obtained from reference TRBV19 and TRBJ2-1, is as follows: DGGITQSPKYLFRKEGQNVTLSCEQNLNHDAMYWYRQDPGQGLRLIYYSQIVNDFQKGDIAEGYSVSREKKESFPLTVTSAQKNPTAFYLCASSTGSSYNEQFFGPGTRLTVL.

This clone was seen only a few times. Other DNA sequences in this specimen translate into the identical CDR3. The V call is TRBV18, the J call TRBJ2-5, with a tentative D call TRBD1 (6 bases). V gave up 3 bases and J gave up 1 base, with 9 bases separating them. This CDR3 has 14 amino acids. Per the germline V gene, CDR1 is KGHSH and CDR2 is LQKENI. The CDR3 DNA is TGTGCCAGCTCACCTAGAGGGGGCCAAGAGACCCAGTACTTC. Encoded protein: CASSPRGGQETQYF.

CDR3 sequence (DNA): TGTGCCAGCAGGGGGGCAAGGGGCGAAAACTCTAGGGGTTACACCTTC. Its protein product is CASRGARGENSRGYTF. This rearrangement joins TRBV5-6 to TRBJ1-2; a weak D match, TRBD1 (6 bases). The CDR3 runs 16 residues. V dropped 5 bases and J dropped 11 bases, with 28 bases sitting between them. Germline CDR1 is SGHDT and CDR2 is YYEEEE. Combining the CDR3 with reference TRBV5-6 and TRBJ1-2 gives the whole variable domain DAGVTQSPTHLIKTRGQQVTLRCSPKSGHDTVSWYQQALGQGPQFIFQYYEEEERQRGNFPDRFSGHQFPNYSSELNVNALLLGDSALYLCASRGARGENSRGYTFGSGTRLTVV.

The CDR3 sequence: CSVSRAPYEQYF. The DNA for the CDR3 is TGCAGCGTTTCCAGGGCTCCCTACGAGCAGTACTTC. The chain is built from TRBV29-1 and TRBJ2-7; D is perhaps TRBD1 (5 bases). V shed 5 bases and J shed 2 bases, with 10 bases lying between them. The CDR3 is 12 amino acids. CDR1 is SQVTM, CDR2 ANQGSEA, per germline.